Sequencing of this TCR beta chain was carried out in a study of blood T cell repertoires in COVID-19. Study at large: COVID-19 samples, acute and convalescent, were from the United States, Italy and Spain. PBMCs, B-cell-depleted T cells, or T cells provided the cDNA or gDNA that made up the material.

Authors' data handling: Reference gene primers were amplified, and this amplification served to estimate nucleated cell counts. Profiled with immunoSEQ multiplex PCR; TCRdb holds only in-frame clones, not every one. V, J and clone size derive from that table, while D and trimming were established from the DNA sequence. The data hold 100,000 to 150,000 clones, with approximately 85% observed a single time. The CDR3 spans 18 residues. The germline CDR1 and CDR2 sequences are SGDLS and YYNGEE. Trimming cost V 1 base and J 0 bases; bases outside gene matches: 9. Sequenced: peripheral blood. This receptor was obtained from a human donor in a cohort sampled during active COVID-19. The chain carries TRBV9 and TRBJ2-3; 9 bases are a match to TRBD2. The CDR3 region has the DNA TGTGCCAGCAGCGTATACTCCAGCGGGGGGACTAGCACAGATACGCAGTATTTT. Protein sequence: CASSVYSSGGTSTDTQYF.